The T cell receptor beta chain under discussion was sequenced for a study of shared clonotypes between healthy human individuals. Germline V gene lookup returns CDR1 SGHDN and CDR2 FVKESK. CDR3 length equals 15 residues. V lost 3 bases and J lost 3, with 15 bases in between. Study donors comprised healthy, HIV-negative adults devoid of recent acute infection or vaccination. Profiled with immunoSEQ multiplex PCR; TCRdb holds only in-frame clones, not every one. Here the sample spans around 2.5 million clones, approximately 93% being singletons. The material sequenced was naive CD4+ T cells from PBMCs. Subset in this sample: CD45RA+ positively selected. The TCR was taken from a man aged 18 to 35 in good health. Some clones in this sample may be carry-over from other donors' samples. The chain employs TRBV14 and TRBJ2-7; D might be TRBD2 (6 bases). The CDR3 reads CASSHGGLPLYEQYF. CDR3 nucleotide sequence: TGTGCCAGCAGCCATGGAGGGCTACCCCTCTACGAGCAGTACTTC.